The next 4 T cell receptor beta chains were all read from a single sample in a study of blood T cell repertoires in COVID-19. Generated by immunoSEQ multiplex PCR, the TCRdb table keeps only in-frame clones and is missing some. The sample records more than 150,000 clones, around 79% being singletons. The sequencing input was peripheral blood. The receptors stem from a woman aged 70-85 years with acute or convalescent COVID-19.

This chain connects TRBV29-1 to TRBJ1-2; no reliable D call. Trimming took 2 bases from V and 7 from J, leaving 8 bases between them. The CDR3 runs 11 residues. Germline V gives CDR1 SQVTM, CDR2 ANQGSEA. The CDR3 DNA reads as TGCAGCGTTGAATTCCAGGCTGGCTACACCTTC. Its translation: CSVEFQAGYTF.

This rearrangement joins TRBV5-4 to TRBJ2-1, with D perhaps TRBD2 (7 bases). Germline CDR1 reads SGHNT; CDR2 reads YYREEE (reference sequence). CDR3 length: 16 residues. Trimming left V 2 bases short and J 8 bases short, with 20 bases between. In nucleotides, the CDR3 is TGTGCCAGCAGCTTTTTGGGGGGAGGGGGATTGGATGAGCAGTTCTTC. It specifies CASSFLGGGGLDEQFF.

The table lists this clone with a count of one. The chain couples TRBV11-3 to TRBJ2-1, with 9 bases identical to TRBD2. Germline CDR1 SGHNT, CDR2 YENEEA. The CDR3 sequence is 16 residues long. V lost 5 bases, J lost 4 bases, and 9 bases stayed unmatched. CDR3 DNA: TGTGCCAGCAGCAAACAGGGACTAGCAGGGTACAATGAGCAGTTCTTC. The encoded protein is CASSKQGLAGYNEQFF.

This chain links TRBV3-1 (or the pseudogene TRBV3-2) with TRBJ1-6, with 7 bases fitting TRBD1. Germline-derived CDR1 and CDR2 are LGHDT and YNNKEL (reference sequence). This CDR3 is built from 17 residues. With V trimmed by 3 bases and J by 10 bases, 15 bases remained unmatched. This CDR3 is CASSQARTGTRISPLHF. CDR3 DNA sequence: TGTGCCAGCAGCCAGGCCAGGACAGGTACACGGATCTCACCCCTCCACTTT.